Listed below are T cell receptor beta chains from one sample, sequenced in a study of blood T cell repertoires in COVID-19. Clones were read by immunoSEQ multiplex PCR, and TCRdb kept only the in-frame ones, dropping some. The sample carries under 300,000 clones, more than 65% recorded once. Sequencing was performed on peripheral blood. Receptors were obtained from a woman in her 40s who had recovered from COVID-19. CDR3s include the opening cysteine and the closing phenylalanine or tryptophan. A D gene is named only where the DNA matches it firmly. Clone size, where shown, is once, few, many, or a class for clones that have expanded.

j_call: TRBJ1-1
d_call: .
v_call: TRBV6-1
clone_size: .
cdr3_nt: TGTGCCAGCAGTGAATTGCGGGACACTGAAGCTTTCTTT
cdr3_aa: CASSELRDTEAFF

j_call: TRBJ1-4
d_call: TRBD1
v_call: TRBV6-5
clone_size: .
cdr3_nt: TGTGCCAGCAGTTTCACAGGGGGACGCGAAAAACTGTTTTTT
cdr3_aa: CASSFTGGREKLFF

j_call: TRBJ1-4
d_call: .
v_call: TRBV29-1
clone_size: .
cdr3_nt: TGCAGCGCGGGAAGAGGCGGTGAAAAACTGTTTTTT
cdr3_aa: CSAGRGGEKLFF

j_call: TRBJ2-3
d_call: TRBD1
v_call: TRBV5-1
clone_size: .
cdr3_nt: TGCGCCAGCAGCTTGGTAGGACAGGGTAGCACAGATACGCAGTATTTT
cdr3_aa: CASSLVGQGSTDTQYF

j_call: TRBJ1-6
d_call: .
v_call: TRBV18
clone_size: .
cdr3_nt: TGTGCCAGCTCACCACCAAGTTCTACGTTTTCACCCCTCCACTTT
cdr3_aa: CASSPPSSTFSPLHF

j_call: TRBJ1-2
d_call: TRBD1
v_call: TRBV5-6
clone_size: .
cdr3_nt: TGTGCCAGCAGCTTGTTGAGACAGGGGGGCTCTTATGGCTACACCTTC
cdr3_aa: CASSLLRQGGSYGYTF

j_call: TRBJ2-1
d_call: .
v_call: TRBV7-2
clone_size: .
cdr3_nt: TGTGCCAGCAGCTTAGGGCAGGGGTTAAATGAGCAGTTCTTC
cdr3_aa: CASSLGQGLNEQFF

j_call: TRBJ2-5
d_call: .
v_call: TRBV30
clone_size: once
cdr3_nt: TGTGCCTGGAGTGCTCTTGAGACCCAGTACTTC
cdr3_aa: CAWSALETQYF

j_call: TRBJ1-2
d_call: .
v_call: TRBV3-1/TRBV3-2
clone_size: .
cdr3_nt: TGTGCCAGCAGCCAAGACGGGTGGGTGCTTAACGGCTACACCTTC
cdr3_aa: CASSQDGWVLNGYTF

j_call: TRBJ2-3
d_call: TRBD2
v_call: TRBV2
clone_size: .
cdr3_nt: TGTGCCAGCAGTGTGGAGACTAGCGGGGGAGCAGATACGCAGTATTTT
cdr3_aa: CASSVETSGGADTQYF

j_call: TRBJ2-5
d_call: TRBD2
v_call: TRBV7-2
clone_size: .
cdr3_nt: TGTGCCAGCAGCTTACAGGTTGGGACTAGCGGGGGCCAATTGGGGACCCAGTACTTC
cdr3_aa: CASSLQVGTSGGQLGTQYF